The 21 T cell receptor beta chains below were found in one sample sequenced in a study of blood T cell repertoires in COVID-19. Data came from immunoSEQ multiplex PCR; TCRdb stores just in-frame clones and leaves some out. The sample holds 350,000 or so clones, about 88% seen once. The specimen sequenced was PBMCs or T cells enriched from blood (not recorded which). The origin of the receptors is a woman in her twenties or thirties who had been exposed to COVID-19.

This clone has a single count. This chain links TRBV27 with TRBJ1-2, with 8 bases lining up with TRBD1. V dropped 5 bases and J dropped 4; count of bases not matched to a gene: 9. The CDR3 loop spans 15 amino acids. Germline assignment: CDR1 MNHEY and CDR2 SMNVEV (reference sequence). The CDR3: CASSPGQGLSYGYTF. The CDR3 bases are TGTGCCAGCAGTCCTGGACAGGGCCTGTCCTATGGCTACACCTTC.

This CDR3 reads CASSLNPVSLRDTEAFF. The CDR3 DNA follows: TGTGCCAGCAGCTTAAACCCCGTTTCGCTCAGGGACACTGAAGCTTTCTTT. J is TRBJ1-1 and V is TRBV7-3, with a weak D call TRBD1 (5 bases). Trimming pared 1 base from V and 3 bases from J, leaving 18 bases between. The CDR3 totals 17 residues. CDR1 and CDR2 from the germline V gene are SGHTA and FQGTGA.

The rearrangement joins TRBV10-3 to TRBJ2-1; D uncertain. This CDR3 has 15 amino acids. Germline V gene sequence: CDR1 ENHRY, CDR2 SYGVKD. Trimming cost V 5 bases and J 7 bases, with 18 bases left between them. The CDR3 reads CAISPFKTSGNEQFF. The CDR3 nucleotides read TGTGCCATCAGTCCGTTTAAGACGTCGGGTAATGAGCAGTTCTTC.

The gene calls are TRBV5-1 and TRBJ2-1; 7 bases align to TRBD2. V shed 4 bases, J shed 8 bases, and the junction held 12 bases outside the gene matches. The CDR3 contains 15 residues. The germline V gene has CDR1 SGHRS and CDR2 YFSETQ. CDR3 region: CASSKPRETVDEQFF. The CDR3 DNA follows: TGCGCCAGCAGCAAACCGCGGGAGACTGTCGATGAGCAGTTCTTC.

The chain uses TRBV20-1 and TRBJ2-1, with D perhaps being TRBD1 or TRBD2 (5 bases each). The CDR3 contains 14 residues. Germline assignment: CDR1 DFQATT and CDR2 SNEGSKA (reference sequence). V gave up 3 bases and J gave up 1 base, with 10 bases separating them. CDR3 sequence (DNA): TGCAGTGCTAGTGGGGCGGGTTCCTACAATGAGCAGTTCTTC. It specifies CSASGAGSYNEQFF.

The chain links TRBV14 to TRBJ1-6; D may be TRBD1 (5 bases). The CDR3 totals 15 residues. V shed 4 bases and J shed 10 bases, with 17 bases lying between them. CDR1 is SGHDN and CDR2 is FVKESK in the germline V gene. This CDR3 is CASSPLGQGKSPLHF. In nucleotides, the CDR3 is TGTGCCAGCAGCCCCCTAGGGCAGGGTAAATCACCCCTCCACTTT.

The V gene is TRBV11-2, the J gene TRBJ1-5, with TRBD1 matching 7 bases. V dropped 1 base and J dropped 5; count of bases not matched to a gene: 5. This CDR3 is 15 amino acids long. Per germline, CDR1 SGHAT and CDR2 FQNNGV. CDR3 sequence (DNA): TGTGCCAGCAGCTTAGGGACAGGTAACGATCAGCCCCAGCATTTT. This codes for CASSLGTGNDQPQHF.

This chain connects TRBV29-1 to TRBJ2-2; 8 nucleotides agree with TRBD1. CDR1 SQVTM and CDR2 ANQGSEA come from the germline V gene. This CDR3 comprises 14 residues. The V and J ends lost 7 bases and 6 bases, in that order; junction bases with no gene match: 10. CDR3 protein: CSAGAGGPSGELFF. CDR3 nucleotide sequence: TGCAGCGCTGGGGCAGGGGGCCCCTCCGGGGAGCTGTTTTTT.

V and J are TRBV29-1 and TRBJ1-2; TRBD1 agrees at 8 bases. Per germline, CDR1 SQVTM and CDR2 ANQGSEA. With V trimmed by 6 bases and J by 0 bases, 12 bases remained unmatched. This CDR3 is 16 amino acids long. CDR3 residues: CSVGRLGQGANYGYTF. In DNA form, the CDR3 reads TGCAGCGTCGGACGACTCGGACAGGGAGCTAACTATGGCTACACCTTC.

This clone was seen once. CDR3 bases: TGTGCCAGTAGTATGCAACTTCTTGGTGGCTACACCTTC. This encodes CASSMQLLGGYTF. This chain uses TRBV19 with TRBJ1-2; D call uncertain. V shed 3 bases and J shed 7 bases, with 12 bases lying between them. The CDR3 runs 13 residues. The germline V gene encodes CDR1 LNHDA and CDR2 SQIVND (reference sequence).

The rearrangement joins TRBV2 to TRBJ1-2; 7 bases are shared with TRBD1. CDR1 SNHLY and CDR2 FYNNEI come from the germline V gene. Trimming took 6 bases from V and 5 from J; bases not matched to a gene: 9. There are 14 residues in the CDR3. Here the CDR3 reads CASSHRDSSYGYTF. In nucleotides, the CDR3 is TGTGCCAGCAGCCACCGGGACAGCTCTTATGGCTACACCTTC.

V and J are TRBV28 and TRBJ2-3; the D gene is possibly TRBD1 (5 bases). CDR1 is MDHEN, CDR2 SYDVKM, per germline. V lost 7 bases, J lost 4 bases, and 12 bases lay in between. The CDR3 loop spans 13 amino acids. The CDR3 DNA is TGTGCCAGCAACCTCGGACACCCAGATACGCAGTATTTT. Protein: CASNLGHPDTQYF. Together with reference TRBV28 and TRBJ2-3, the CDR3 gives the full variable domain: DVKVTQSSRYLVKRTGEKVFLECVQDMDHENMFWYRQDPGLGLRLIYFSYDVKMKEKGDIPEGYSVSREKKERFSLILESASTNQTSMYLCASNLGHPDTQYFGPGTRLTVL.

The chain recombines TRBV5-4 with TRBJ1-4, with D perhaps TRBD1 (6 bases). CDR1 is SGHNT, CDR2 YYREEE, per germline (reference sequence). CDR3 length equals 14 residues. Trimming pared 1 base from V and 5 bases from J, leaving 9 bases between. CDR3 coding DNA: TGTGCCAGCAGCTTGCAGGGGATAAATGAAAAACTGTTTTTT. Translated: CASSLQGINEKLFF.

V usage is TRBV30 and J usage is TRBJ1-1; possibly TRBD1 for D (6 bases). The V gene's germline CDR1 is GTSNPN and CDR2 SVGIG (reference sequence). The ends were cut back, 2 bases at V and 4 bases at J, with 23 bases in the middle. The length of the CDR3 is 17 residues. This CDR3 reads CAWSMRAGVFPITEAFF. DNA of the CDR3: TGTGCCTGGAGTATGAGGGCAGGGGTCTTCCCCATCACTGAAGCTTTCTTT.

This chain joins TRBV2 and TRBJ2-7; D possibly corresponds to TRBD1 (6 bases). Trimming pared 7 bases from V and 3 bases from J, leaving 13 bases between. From germline, CDR1 is SNHLY and CDR2 FYNNEI. The CDR3 has 13 amino acids. The CDR3, as DNA: TGTGCCAGCACCCCGGACAGCGTCTACGAGCAGTACTTC. Its translation is CASTPDSVYEQYF.

This clone was observed a few times. The chain carries TRBV15 and TRBJ1-2, with a tentative D call TRBD1 (6 bases). The CDR3 extends over 14 amino acids. CDR1 is LNHNV, CDR2 YYDKDF, per germline (reference sequence). Trimming pared 5 bases from V and 5 bases from J, leaving 15 bases between. CDR3 loop: CATSEDSVQYGYTF. The CDR3 coding sequence is TGTGCCACCAGCGAGGACAGTGTCCAGTATGGCTACACCTTC.

The genes are TRBV9 and TRBJ2-1; D perhaps matches TRBD1 (5 bases). V gave up 0 bases and J gave up 7 bases, with 17 bases separating them. Germline V gene sequence: CDR1 SGDLS, CDR2 YYNGEE. CDR3 size: 16 residues. CDR3 residues: CASSVGGLGLTNEQFF. For the CDR3, the DNA is TGTGCCAGCAGCGTAGGGGGATTGGGGCTAACGAATGAGCAGTTCTTC.

This chain joins TRBV30 and TRBJ2-7; tentatively, D is TRBD2 (6 bases). Germline CDR1 is GTSNPN and CDR2 is SVGIG (reference sequence). This CDR3 has 12 residues. Between the trimmed V and J ends, which lost 6 bases and 2 bases, there was a span of 11 bases. DNA for the CDR3: TGTGCCTGCCAGGGACTCACCTACGAGCAGTACTTC. As protein: CACQGLTYEQYF.

The chain uses TRBV30 and TRBJ1-2; tentative D call: TRBD1 (6 bases). Trimming took 7 bases from V and 3 from J, leaving 18 bases between them. There are 14 residues in the CDR3. The germline CDR1 and CDR2 sequences are GTSNPN and SVGIG (reference sequence). CDR3 in amino acids: CAYTGQKSHYGYTF. The DNA of the CDR3 is TGTGCCTACACCGGACAGAAGTCCCACTATGGCTACACCTTC.

This clone was seen a handful of times. The CDR3 DNA reads as TGTGCCAGTAGTATAGACGGGAAGAACTATGGCTACACCTTC. Protein: CASSIDGKNYGYTF. This chain joins TRBV19 and TRBJ1-2; no clear D gene. V was shortened by 0 bases and J by 2 bases, with 7 bases between the two germline ends. The germline gives CDR1 LNHDA, CDR2 SQIVND (reference sequence). The CDR3 consists of 14 residues.

The genes are TRBV4-1 and TRBJ2-5, with D possibly matching TRBD2 (6 bases). Trimming took 0 bases from V and 5 from J, leaving 13 bases between them. Germline CDR1 and CDR2: MGHRA and YSYEKL. The CDR3 runs 15 residues. CDR3 residues: CASSQDPRAGETQYF. The CDR3 DNA is TGCGCCAGCAGCCAAGATCCCAGGGCGGGGGAGACCCAGTACTTC.